The sequence of this TCR beta chain was determined in a study of blood T cell repertoires in COVID-19. Study background: T cells, B-cell-depleted T cells, or PBMCs provided the cDNA or gDNA that served as material.

The CDR3 consists of 14 residues. Germline CDR1 and CDR2: MNHEY and SVGAGI. The trim removed 3 bases at V and 9 bases at J, leaving 5 bases unmatched. Original processing notes: Reference gene primer amplification gave nucleated cell count estimates. Generated by immunoSEQ multiplex PCR, the TCRdb table keeps only in-frame clones and is missing some. From that table come the V and J calls and clone size; the DNA was used to work out D and trimming. The data hold fewer than 300,000 clones, with over 75% observed a single time. Participant reports of clinical history set cohort assignment. Before being deemed recovered, Cohort 3 donors had two negative PCRs, clearance, or symptom resolution.

The V call is TRBV6-5, the J call TRBJ1-6; 7 bases match TRBD1. Sequenced input: PBMCs or T cells enriched from blood (not recorded which). The source of this sequence is a woman younger than 45 who had recovered from COVID-19. The CDR3 bases are TGTGCCAGCAGTTATGAAGAGGGGGCTTCACCCCTCCACTTT. This encodes CASSYEEGASPLHF.